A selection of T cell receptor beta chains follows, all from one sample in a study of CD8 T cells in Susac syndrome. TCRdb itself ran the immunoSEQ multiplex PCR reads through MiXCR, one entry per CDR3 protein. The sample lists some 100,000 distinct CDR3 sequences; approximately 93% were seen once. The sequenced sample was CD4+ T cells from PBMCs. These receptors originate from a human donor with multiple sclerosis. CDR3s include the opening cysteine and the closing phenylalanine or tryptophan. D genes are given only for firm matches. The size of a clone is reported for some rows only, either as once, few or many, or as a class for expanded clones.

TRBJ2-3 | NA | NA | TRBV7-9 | TGTGCCAGCAGCTCGGCCAGCACAGATACGCAGTATTTT | CASSSASTDTQYF
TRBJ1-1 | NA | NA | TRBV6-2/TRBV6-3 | TGTGCCAGCACCGGCGATAGGGTTGACACTGAAGCTTTCTTT | CASTGDRVDTEAFF
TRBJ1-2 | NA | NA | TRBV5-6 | TGTGCCAGCAGCTGGTGGCAACCTGGGGACTATGGCTACACCTTC | CASSWWQPGDYGYTF
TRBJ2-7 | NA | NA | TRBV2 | TGTGCCAGCAGTGATACAGGGTTCTACGAGCAGTACTTC | CASSDTGFYEQYF
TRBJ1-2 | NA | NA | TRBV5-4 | TGTGCCAGCACCTTGGCCACCTCGGCCCCCGCTAGAGGCTACACCTTC | CASTLATSAPARGYTF
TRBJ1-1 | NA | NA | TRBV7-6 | TGTGCCAGCAGCTTAGATGGGGACCAGACTGAAGCTTTCTTT | CASSLDGDQTEAFF
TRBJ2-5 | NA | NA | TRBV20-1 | TGCAGTGCTAGTCCCCCCCCCGGGGGACAAGAGACCCAGTACTTC | CSASPPPGGQETQYF
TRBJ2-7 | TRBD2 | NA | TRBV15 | TGTGCCACCAGCGGAATACTAGCGGGGGGGGCCTACGAGCAGTACTTC | CATSGILAGGAYEQYF
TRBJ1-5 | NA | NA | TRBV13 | TGTGCCAGCAGCTTACGAGCAGGGAGGCTGGGGAATCAGCCCCAGCATTTT | CASSLRAGRLGNQPQHF
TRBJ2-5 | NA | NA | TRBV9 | TGTGCCAGCAGCGTTGGCCCCCTGGCCGGACAAGAGACCCAGTACTTC | CASSVGPLAGQETQYF
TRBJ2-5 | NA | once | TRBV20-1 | TGCAGTGCTAGCGAGGGCCCCCAAGAGACCCAGTACTTC | CSASEGPQETQYF
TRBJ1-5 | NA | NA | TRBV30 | TGTGCCTGGAGTCAACAGGGCGATCAGCCCCAGCATTTT | CAWSQQGDQPQHF